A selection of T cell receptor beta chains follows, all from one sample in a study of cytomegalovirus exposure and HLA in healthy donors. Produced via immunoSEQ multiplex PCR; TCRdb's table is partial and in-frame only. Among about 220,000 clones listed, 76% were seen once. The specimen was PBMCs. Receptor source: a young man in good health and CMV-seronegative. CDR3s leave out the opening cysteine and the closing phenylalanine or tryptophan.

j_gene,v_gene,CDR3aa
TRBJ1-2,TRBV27,ASSRAGGGYGYT
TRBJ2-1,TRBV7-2,ASSLASLAGVNEQF
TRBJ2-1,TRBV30,AWRTPGLAGGPGDEQF
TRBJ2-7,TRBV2,ASSRTSGDNYEQY
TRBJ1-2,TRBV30,AWSVDSAGAYGYT
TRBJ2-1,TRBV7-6,ASSSGTSGRRGSYNEQF
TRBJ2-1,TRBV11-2,ASSLERVWGEQF
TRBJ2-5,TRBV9,ASSEGYLAGGQETQY
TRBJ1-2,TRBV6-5,ASSYKTDYGYT
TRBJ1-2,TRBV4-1,ASSPPLAAYPYRYT
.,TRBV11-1,ASSFGGRPGEQY
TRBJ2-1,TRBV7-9,ASSLGTGGSYNEQF
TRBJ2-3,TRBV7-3,ASSLLGGRASDTQY
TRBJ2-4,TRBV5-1,ASSSEQGNIQY
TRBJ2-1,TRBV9,ASSALAGYYNEQF
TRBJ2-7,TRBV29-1,SAGLAGGPYEQY
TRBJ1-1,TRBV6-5,ASSYLTGGDTEAF
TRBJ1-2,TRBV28,ASSSTTGLTYGYT
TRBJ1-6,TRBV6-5,ASTPRDSYNSPLH
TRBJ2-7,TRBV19,ATSGTTTYEQY
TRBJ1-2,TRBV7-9,ASSPLDSEANYGYT
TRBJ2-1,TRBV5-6,ASSFPPGGKGYNEQF
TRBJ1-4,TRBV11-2,ASSLQTAGLDEKLF
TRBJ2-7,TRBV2,ASSENVGVWEQY